This T cell receptor beta chain came from a study of blood T cell repertoires in COVID-19. Source study methods: Counts of nucleated cells, estimated from reference gene primer amplification, were obtained. Data came from immunoSEQ multiplex PCR; TCRdb stores just in-frame clones and leaves some out. The V and J calls and the clone size are those of that table, but D and trimming were determined from the DNA. The data show about 270,000 clones, approximately 84% seen once. CDR3 length: 11 residues. Germline V gene sequence: CDR1 SGHTA, CDR2 FQGNSA. Trimming removed 4 bases at V and 3 bases at J, with 2 bases between.

The rearrangement links TRBV7-2 to TRBJ2-3; unclear D gene. This TCR was recovered from a human donor in a cohort sampled during active COVID-19. Sequencing was performed on peripheral blood. The CDR3 DNA sequence: TGTGCCAGCAGCTCGACAGATACGCAGTATTTT. Its translation: CASSSTDTQYF.